What follows are 4 T cell receptor beta chains derived from one specimen sequenced in a study of T-cell memory formation after mild COVID-19. TCRdb ran MiXCR on the 5' RACE reads and lists one entry per CDR3 protein. The sample shows fewer than 200,000 distinct CDR3 sequences, 10% to 15% of them seen only once. The sequencing sample was made of PBMCs or a T cell subset sorted from them (not recorded which). All receptors come from a man between 18 and 35 years old who had mild COVID-19 (a few samples of this study predate the infection). Cell type and time point are not known.

The rearrangement links TRBV29-1 to TRBJ1-1; 7 bases match TRBD1. Germline CDR1 and CDR2: SQVTM and ANQGSEA. V lost 8 bases, J lost 4 bases, and 10 bases stayed unmatched. CDR3 length: 13 amino acids. The CDR3 region is CSTRQGPSTEAFF. In DNA form, the CDR3 reads TGCAGCACCCGACAGGGCCCCAGCACTGAAGCTTTCTTT.

This clonotype was counted only a few times. The chain combines TRBV6-2 or TRBV6-3 with TRBJ2-1; 10 nucleotides align to TRBD1. This CDR3 is built from 16 residues. Germline-derived CDR1 and CDR2 are MNHEY and SVGEGT. The ends lost 6 bases at V and 4 bases at J; junction bases unmatched: 9. This CDR3 reads CASSQVGTGVYNEQFF. For the CDR3, the DNA is TGTGCCAGCAGCCAAGTGGGGACAGGGGTGTACAATGAGCAGTTCTTC.

V and J are TRBV5-1 and TRBJ1-1; 9 bases agree with TRBD1. In germline, CDR1 is SGHRS, CDR2 YFSETQ. After removal of 0 bases from V and 4 bases from J, the junction contained 10 bases not matched to a gene. The CDR3 contains 17 residues. This chain's CDR3 is CASSLVPGQGSSTEAFF. The CDR3 DNA reads TGCGCCAGCAGCTTGGTCCCGGGACAGGGTTCGAGCACTGAAGCTTTCTTT.

The chain is built from TRBV3-1 and TRBJ2-5; D could derive from TRBD1 or TRBD2 (6 bases each). CDR3 length: 15 residues. Trimming cost V 1 base and J 4 bases, with 13 bases left between them. CDR1 is LGHDT and CDR2 is YNNKEL in the germline V gene (reference sequence). The CDR3 bases are TGTGCCAGCAGCCAAGGAGCACAGGGAGGAGAGACCCAGTACTTC. Protein product: CASSQGAQGGETQYF.